This T cell receptor (beta chain) was profiled in a study of T-cell memory formation after mild COVID-19 (dated by TCRdb to the early 2020s). Looking at the study overall: Most TCR sequence clusters were specific to one of the two donors. Longitudinal TCRalpha and TCRbeta repertoire sequencing tracked T-cell clones expanding and contracting after mild COVID-19 in two donors. Two young, previously healthy adult volunteers made up the cohort, one male and one female.

PBMCs were isolated by Ficoll-Paque density gradient centrifugation. CDR1 and CDR2, per the germline V gene, are SGHVS and FNYEAQ. The CDR3, cysteine through phenylalanine, is 15 amino acids long. The CDR3 DNA has 45 bases and is translated from base 1. The trim is 4 bases for V and 2 bases for J, with a gap of 13 bases between the germline ends. Data came from an Illumina NovaSeq 6000. TCRalpha and TCRbeta cDNA libraries were constructed by 5'RACE with constant-segment primers, with sample barcodes and unique molecular identifiers being introduced. RNA was extracted from every sample with Trizol reagent. Amplification of the libraries took two PCR steps, and the second step added a second sample barcode plus Illumina TruSeq adapters. The libraries were sequenced on an Illumina NovaSeq using 2 x 150 bp paired-end reads. Concerning the study's data processing: Reads were demultiplexed and collapsed into UMI-guided consensus sequences with migec v1.2.7. With mixcr v2.1.11, UMI consensuses were aligned to TRA and TRB V and J templates and assembled into clonotypes. A clonotype was counted as expanded or contracted only when both edgeR and NoisET called the clonotype significant, with the noise models trained on biological replicates. For edgeR calls, a false discovery rate-adjusted p below 0.01 and a log2 fold-change threshold of 1 were applied. As an exploratory analysis of dynamics, max-normalized trajectories of the 1000 most abundant clonotypes were examined by PCA with hierarchical clustering. Separately sequenced CD4+ and CD8+ repertoires were used to assign the CD4 or CD8 phenotype of responding clones. The public reads were run again by TCRdb, first through fastp at Q25 and then through MiXCR, and only productive beta chains were kept. Every entry covers one CDR3 protein and lists the most common genes and DNA from its rows. V and J calls and clone size were set by TCRdb, not the authors. The table for this sample lists some 300,000 distinct CDR3 sequences; roughly 20% of them were counted only once. Of the sample, roughly 23% falls within the top ten clones.

Study-wide findings and limitations: Whether the second-wave clones peaking on day 37 were SARS-CoV-2 specific was not confirmed. The detection of some responding clones in pre-infection memory suggests that pre-existing cross-reactive memory T cells joined the SARS-CoV-2 response. Only two mild cases were covered by the study, and larger cohorts that include severe cases with pre-infection samples were considered necessary. Balanced CD4/CD8 phenotypes were observed for clones contracting from day 15 to 85, whereas a bias towards CD4+ was observed for a second wave of clones expanding from day 15 to 37. Contracting CD4+ clones were found mainly in CM and EM memory subsets, while CD8+ clones were enriched in EMRA.

Turning to this clonotype: This clone's antigen is unknown. No base qualities exist here, and no much larger clone lies one base off it.

The TCR comes from a man aged 18 to 30 who had mild COVID-19 (a few samples of this study predate the infection). The sample titles of this study are shuffled in the database, so cell type and time point are left out; the donor was told from shared clones. The chain is encoded by TRBV7-6 joined to TRBJ2-3, with the D gene uncertain. Sequencing was performed on PBMCs or a T cell subset sorted from them (not recorded which). DNA sequence: TGTGCCAGCAGCTATAACGGCAATCCCACAGATACGCAGTATTTT. This yields the protein CASSYNGNPTDTQYF. With all but the CDR3 taken from the reference TRBV7-6 and TRBJ2-3 genes, the full variable domain is: GAGVSQSPRYKVTKRGQDVALRCDPISGHVSLYWYRQALGQGPEFLTYFNYEAQQDKSGLPNDRFSAERPEGSISTLTIQRTEQRDSAMYRCASSYNGNPTDTQYFGPGTRLTVL.